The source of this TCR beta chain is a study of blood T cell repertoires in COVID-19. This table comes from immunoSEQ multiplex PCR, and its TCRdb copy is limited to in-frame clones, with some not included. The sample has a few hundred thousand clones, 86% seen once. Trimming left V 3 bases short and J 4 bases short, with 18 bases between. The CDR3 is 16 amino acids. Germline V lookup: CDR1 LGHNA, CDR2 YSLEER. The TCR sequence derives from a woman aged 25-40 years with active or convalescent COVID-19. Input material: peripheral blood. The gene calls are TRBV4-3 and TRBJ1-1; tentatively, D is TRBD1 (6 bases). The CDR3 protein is CASSQYSRGIGTEAFF. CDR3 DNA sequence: TGCGCCAGCAGCCAGTACAGCAGGGGTATAGGCACTGAAGCTTTCTTT.